This T cell receptor (beta chain) was obtained from a study of lymphopenia after photon versus proton radiotherapy. Findings of the study overall: Survival link was tested only in deceased patients; proton benefit remains a possibility. Post-nadir TCR diversity decline inversely tracked overall survival among those who died. Relative stability marked proton patients; photon patients lost diversity and naive cells. After the lymphocyte nadir, photon-treated repertoires showed oligoclonal expansion, especially of CD8+ Temra cells.

Clones were read by immunoSEQ multiplex PCR, and TCRdb kept only the in-frame ones, dropping some. Of just over 40,000 clones listed, around 84% are singletons. Regarding this clone: The antigen is undetermined.

The germline V gene encodes CDR1 LNHDA and CDR2 SQIVND (reference sequence). The CDR3 totals 14 residues. V shed 3 bases and J shed 4 bases, with 13 bases lying between them. The sample was peripheral blood, taken from a patient treated with proton-based radiotherapy. The chain has TRBV19 and TRBJ2-7; D is uncertain. The TCR comes from a woman in her seventies with pancreatic cancer. Some clones in this sample may be carry-over from other donors' samples. The CDR3 is CASSIRIIGYEQYF. The CDR3, as DNA: TGTGCCAGTAGTATTAGGATCATAGGGTACGAGCAGTACTTC. The whole variable domain, filled in from reference TRBV19 and TRBJ2-7, reads DGGITQSPKYLFRKEGQNVTLSCEQNLNHDAMYWYRQDPGQGLRLIYYSQIVNDFQKGDIAEGYSVSREKKESFPLTVTSAQKNPTAFYLCASSIRIIGYEQYFGPGTRLTVT.